The rows below give T cell receptor beta chains drawn from one sample of a study of cytomegalovirus exposure and HLA in healthy donors. The data were produced by immunoSEQ multiplex PCR, yet TCRdb's version contains in-frame clones alone and is incomplete. Counted here are more than 100,000 clones, 85% to 90% occurring once; the ten biggest clones make up about 6%. Sequenced sample: PBMCs. These TCRs come from a woman aged 18-30 years in good health and CMV-seropositive. CDR3s include the opening cysteine and the closing phenylalanine or tryptophan. The D gene is left open where the match is weak. Where a row states a size, it is once, few, many or the class of an expanded clone; other rows omit it.

clone_size j_call d_call v_call cdr3_nt cdr3_aa
NA TRBJ1-5 NA TRBV5-5 TGTGCCAGCAGCTTGGAAGGGTGGGCAGGAGGTCAGCCCCAGCATTTT CASSLEGWAGGQPQHF
NA TRBJ1-5 NA TRBV2 TGTGCCAGCAGCCCGACAGGTATCAATCAGCCCCAGCATTTT CASSPTGINQPQHF
few TRBJ2-7 TRBD1 TRBV2 TGTGCCAGCATTGGGACAGGGGGAGAGCAGTACTTC CASIGTGGEQYF
NA TRBJ1-2 NA TRBV6-6 TGTGCCGGCAGACGGGGACAAAAATCCGATGGCTACACCTTC CAGRRGQKSDGYTF
NA TRBJ2-7 NA TRBV7-8 TGTGCCAGCAGCTTCGGTGTCTACGAGCAGTACTTC CASSFGVYEQYF
NA TRBJ2-1 NA TRBV6-1 TGTGCCAGCACAGGGGACTATCGGGAGCAGTTCTTC CASTGDYREQFF
NA TRBJ2-3 TRBD2 TRBV4-1 TGCGCCAGCAGCCAAGATTGGTTGGTAGCGGGGGGGAGCACAGATACGCAGTATTTT CASSQDWLVAGGSTDTQYF
NA TRBJ2-2 TRBD1 TRBV7-7 TGTGCTAGCAGCCCAGGGACAGGGGGCGCGATGCGGGAGCTGTTTTTT CASSPGTGGAMRELFF
NA TRBJ2-7 NA TRBV7-9 TGTGCCAGCAGCTATGGCGCTAGTGTGTCCGAGCAGTACTTC CASSYGASVSEQYF
once TRBJ2-7 TRBD2 TRBV13 TGTGCCAGCAGCTTAGGACTAGCGGGAGGCGCCGAGCAGTACTTC CASSLGLAGGAEQYF
NA TRBJ2-6 TRBD1 TRBV4-3 TGCGCCAGCAGCCGTCTAGAGGGGGCCGGGGCCAACGTCCTGACTTTC CASSRLEGAGANVLTF
NA TRBJ1-1 NA TRBV18 TGTGCCAGCTCACCACCTACGGGGAACACTGAAGCTTTCTTT CASSPPTGNTEAFF
NA TRBJ2-2 TRBD2 TRBV7-2 TGTGCCAGCAGCTTAGAGCGGCGGGAGAGAGCCGGGGAGCTGTTTTTT CASSLERRERAGELFF
few TRBJ1-2 TRBD1 TRBV18 TGTGCCAGCTCACCAGGAGGACAGGGGTGGGGCGGCTACACCTTC CASSPGGQGWGGYTF
NA TRBJ2-2 TRBD1 TRBV6-4 TGTGCCAGCCGGGACAGGAGCGGTACCGGGGAGCTGTTTTTT CASRDRSGTGELFF
NA TRBJ1-2 TRBD1 TRBV6-6 TGTGCCACGGGGGACAGGACCAACTATGGCTACACCTTC CATGDRTNYGYTF
NA TRBJ1-1 NA TRBV6-1 TGTGCCAGCAGTGAATGGGAGGGTTTCTGGGCTTTCTTT CASSEWEGFWAFF
NA TRBJ2-7 TRBD1 TRBV28 TGTGCCAGCAGCTCCCCTGGAGTTGGACAGGGTATCTACGAGCAGTACTTC CASSSPGVGQGIYEQYF
NA TRBJ2-3 NA TRBV18 TGTGCCAGCTCCTCCCCCGGCCGGGCTAGCTTAGATACGCAGTATTTT CASSSPGRASLDTQYF
NA TRBJ1-1 TRBD1 TRBV12-5 TGTGCTAGTGGTTTGCCCGGACAGGTGGATATTAACACTGAAGCTTTCTTT CASGLPGQVDINTEAFF
NA TRBJ1-3 TRBD1 TRBV2 TGTGCCAGCAGACCTCCCGGGACAGGGAGAAACACCATATATTTT CASRPPGTGRNTIYF
NA TRBJ2-2 TRBD2 TRBV7-2 TGTGCCAGCATCTCCCGAGAGAGGGGAGGGAAGGGCGGGGAGCTGTTTTTT CASISRERGGKGGELFF
few TRBJ2-7 TRBD2 TRBV11-1 TGTGCCAGCAGACGGGGACTATCCTCCTACGAGCAGTACTTC CASRRGLSSYEQYF
NA TRBJ1-1 TRBD1 TRBV27 TGTGCCAGCATCAAGACAGGGTACGGGAACACTGAAGCTTTCTTT CASIKTGYGNTEAFF
once TRBJ2-3 NA TRBV5-1 TGCGCCAGCAGCTTGTCTCTCGGTGGTTCCATAGATACGCAGTATTTT CASSLSLGGSIDTQYF
NA TRBJ1-2 NA TRBV20-1 TGCAGTGCTAGAGATCGAGGAGTCTACACCTTC CSARDRGVYTF
once TRBJ2-7 TRBD2 TRBV30 TGTGCCTGGAGTAGGCGCACTAGCGGCGAGCAGTACTTC CAWSRRTSGEQYF
NA TRBJ1-1 NA TRBV5-6 TGTGCCAGCAAGCAGCGTGATCACGGGGGCACTGAAGCTTTCTTT CASKQRDHGGTEAFF
few TRBJ2-7 TRBD2 TRBV7-2 TGTGCCAGCAGCTTAGTGCTAGCGGGGGACGAGCAGTACTTC CASSLVLAGDEQYF
NA TRBJ1-3 NA TRBV7-9 TGTGCCAGCAGCTTAGGACTAGGCGCGACACCCTCTGGAAACACCATATATTTT CASSLGLGATPSGNTIYF
few TRBJ1-5 NA TRBV2 TGTGCCAGCAAGACAGATGGGGGCAATCAGCCCCAGCATTTT CASKTDGGNQPQHF
once TRBJ2-2 TRBD2 TRBV5-6 TGTGCCAGCAGTCTAGCGGGAACGAACACCGGGGAGCTGTTTTTT CASSLAGTNTGELFF
NA TRBJ2-2 TRBD2 TRBV6-1 TGTGCCAGCAGTGAGGGACTAGCGGGAGCCGGGGAGCTGTTTTTT CASSEGLAGAGELFF
NA TRBJ1-5 NA TRBV15 TGTGCCACCAGCAGTACCAGGGAGGGTCAGCCCCAGCATTTT CATSSTREGQPQHF